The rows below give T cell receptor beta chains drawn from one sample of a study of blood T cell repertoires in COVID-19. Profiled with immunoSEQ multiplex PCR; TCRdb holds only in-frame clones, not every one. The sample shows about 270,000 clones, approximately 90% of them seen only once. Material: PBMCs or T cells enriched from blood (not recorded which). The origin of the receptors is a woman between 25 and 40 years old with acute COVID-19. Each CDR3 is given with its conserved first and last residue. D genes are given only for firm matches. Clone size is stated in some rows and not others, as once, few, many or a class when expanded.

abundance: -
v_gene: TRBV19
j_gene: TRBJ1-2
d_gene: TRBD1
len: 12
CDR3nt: TGTGCCAGTGTAGGGACAGGGGTTGGCTACACCTTC
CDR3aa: CASVGTGVGYTF

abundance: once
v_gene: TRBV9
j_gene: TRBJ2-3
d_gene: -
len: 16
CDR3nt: TGTGCCAGCAGCGCCGGAGGGGTAGCTTTTGCAGATACGCAGTATTTT
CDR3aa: CASSAGGVAFADTQYF

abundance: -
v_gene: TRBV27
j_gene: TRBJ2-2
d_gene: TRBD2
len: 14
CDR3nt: TGTGCCAGCAGTTTTAGGCGGGAGGGAGGGGAGCTGTTTTTT
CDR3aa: CASSFRREGGELFF

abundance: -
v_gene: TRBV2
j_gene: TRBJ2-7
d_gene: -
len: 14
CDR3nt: TGTGCCAGCAGTGAATCAGGGTGGTCCTACGAGCAGTACTTC
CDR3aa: CASSESGWSYEQYF

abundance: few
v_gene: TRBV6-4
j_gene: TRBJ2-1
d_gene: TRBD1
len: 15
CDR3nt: TGTGCCAGCAGTGACCGGGACAGAGGTCACAATGAGCAGTTCTTC
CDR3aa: CASSDRDRGHNEQFF

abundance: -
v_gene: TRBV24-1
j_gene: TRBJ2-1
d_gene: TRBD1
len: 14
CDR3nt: TGTGCCACCAGAGGACAGGGAGTTTACAATGAGCAGTTCTTC
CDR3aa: CATRGQGVYNEQFF

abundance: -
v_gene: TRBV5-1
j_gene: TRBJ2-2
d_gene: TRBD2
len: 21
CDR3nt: TGCGCCAGCAGCTTGGGATTGTGGCGAAACCCGGGACTAGCGGGAGTTGGGGAGCTGTTTTTT
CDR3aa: CASSLGLWRNPGLAGVGELFF

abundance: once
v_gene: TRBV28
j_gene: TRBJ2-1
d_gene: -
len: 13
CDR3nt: TGTGCCAGCAGCCCCGACACCTACAATGAGCAGTTCTTC
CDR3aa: CASSPDTYNEQFF

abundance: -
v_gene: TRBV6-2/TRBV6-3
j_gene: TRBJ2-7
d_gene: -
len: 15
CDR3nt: TGTGCCAGCAGTTACCTGCCAAGGGGCTCCCACGAGCAGTACTTC
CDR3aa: CASSYLPRGSHEQYF

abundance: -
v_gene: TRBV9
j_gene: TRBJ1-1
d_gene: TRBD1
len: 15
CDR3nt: TGTGCCAGCAGCGAGGGGACAGAGTTGAACACTGAAGCTTTCTTT
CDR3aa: CASSEGTELNTEAFF

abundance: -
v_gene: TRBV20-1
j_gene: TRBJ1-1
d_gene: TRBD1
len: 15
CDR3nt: TGCAGTGCTAGTCCCGCCGACAGGGGAAACACTGAAGCTTTCTTT
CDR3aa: CSASPADRGNTEAFF

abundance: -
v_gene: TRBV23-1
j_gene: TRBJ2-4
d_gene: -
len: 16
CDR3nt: TGCGCCAGCAGTCATTCTAGTCGGGGGAGCAAAAACATTCAGTACTTC
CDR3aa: CASSHSSRGSKNIQYF

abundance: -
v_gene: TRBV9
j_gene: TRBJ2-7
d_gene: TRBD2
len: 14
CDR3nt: TGTGCCAGCAGCGTAGGACTAGCGGACTACGAGCAGTACTTC
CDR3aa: CASSVGLADYEQYF

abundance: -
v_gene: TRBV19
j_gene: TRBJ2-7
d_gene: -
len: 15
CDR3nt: TGTGCCAGTAGTATAGGCCCGGGGGAGGCCTACGAGCAGTACTTC
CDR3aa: CASSIGPGEAYEQYF

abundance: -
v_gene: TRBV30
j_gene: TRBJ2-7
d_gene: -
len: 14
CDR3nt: TGTGCCTGGAGTCTATTAGGGGCGGTGTACGAGCAGTACTTC
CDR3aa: CAWSLLGAVYEQYF

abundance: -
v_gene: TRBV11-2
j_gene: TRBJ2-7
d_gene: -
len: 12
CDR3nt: TGTGCCAGCAGCTTTGGGCGACGCGAGCAGTACTTC
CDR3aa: CASSFGRREQYF

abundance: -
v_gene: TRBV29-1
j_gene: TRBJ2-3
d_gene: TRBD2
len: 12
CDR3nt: TGCAGCGGACTAGCGGACACAGATACGCAGTATTTT
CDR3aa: CSGLADTDTQYF

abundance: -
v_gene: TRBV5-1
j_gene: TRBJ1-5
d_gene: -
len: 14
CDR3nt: TGCGCCAGCAGCTTGGGGGGCGGCAATCAGCCCCAGCATTTT
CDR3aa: CASSLGGGNQPQHF

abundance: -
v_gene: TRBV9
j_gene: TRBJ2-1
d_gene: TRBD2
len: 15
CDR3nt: TGTGCCAGCAGCCGAGGGACTAGCGCACACAATGAGCAGTTCTTC
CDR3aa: CASSRGTSAHNEQFF

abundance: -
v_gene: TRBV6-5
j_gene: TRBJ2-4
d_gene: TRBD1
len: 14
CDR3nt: TGTGCCAGCAGTAAACAGGGGGCCGGGAACATTCAGTACTTC
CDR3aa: CASSKQGAGNIQYF

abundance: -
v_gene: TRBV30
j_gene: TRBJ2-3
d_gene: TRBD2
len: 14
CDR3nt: TGTGCCGGGAACCTAGCGGGAGGAGGGGATACGCAGTATTTT
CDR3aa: CAGNLAGGGDTQYF

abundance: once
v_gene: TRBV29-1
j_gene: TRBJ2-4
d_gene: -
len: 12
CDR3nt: TGCAGCGTTGAAAAGACCCAGGGATTTCAGTACTTC
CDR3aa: CSVEKTQGFQYF

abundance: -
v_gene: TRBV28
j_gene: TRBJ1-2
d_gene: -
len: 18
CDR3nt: TGTGCCAGCAGGACCGCTGGGTCAGGGAGGCTAGCTAACTATGGCTACACCTTC
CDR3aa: CASRTAGSGRLANYGYTF